This T cell receptor (beta chain) originates from a study of T cells after yellow fever vaccination. Whole-study context: The authors prepared low-cell-number fractions using SMART-Seq v4 Ultra Low Input.

Whole-study results and caveats: Faster peaking, at day 5 versus 15, marked a secondary response that was weaker. Across the CD4 and CD8 compartments, a small share of clonotypes was present in both. The bulk population could contribute abundant contaminating clonotypes to FACS-sorted repertoires.

About this clonotype itself: Its specificity is not known.

TCRdb reprocessed the 5' RACE reads via MiXCR and lists one record per CDR3 protein. The sample holds about 320,000 distinct CDR3 sequences, approximately 11% seen once. This CDR3 comprises 13 residues. The J segment lost 6 bases and the V segment lost 6 bases, leaving 7 bases of the junction unmatched. Germline CDR1 reads LGHDT; CDR2 reads YNNKEL (reference sequence). The rearrangement links TRBV3-1 to TRBJ1-2; 7 bases map to TRBD1. This material consisted of CD4+ T cells sorted from PBMCs, taken 45 days after the yellow fever booster vaccination. The TCR sequence derives from a man between 18 and 35 years old who received the YFV17D yellow fever vaccine. This CDR3 is CASRQQGSDGYTF. CDR3 DNA sequence: TGTGCCAGCAGGCAACAGGGGTCGGATGGCTACACCTTC.